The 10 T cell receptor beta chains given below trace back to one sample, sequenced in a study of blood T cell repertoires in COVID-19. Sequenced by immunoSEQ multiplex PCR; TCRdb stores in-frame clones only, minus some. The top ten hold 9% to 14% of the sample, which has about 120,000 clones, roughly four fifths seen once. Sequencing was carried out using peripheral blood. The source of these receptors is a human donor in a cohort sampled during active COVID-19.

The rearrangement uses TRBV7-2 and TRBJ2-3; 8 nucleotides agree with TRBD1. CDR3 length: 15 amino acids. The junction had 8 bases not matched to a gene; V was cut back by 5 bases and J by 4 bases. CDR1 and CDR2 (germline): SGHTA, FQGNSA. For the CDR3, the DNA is TGTGCCAGCAGCCCATCTGGACAGGGATCAGATACGCAGTATTTT. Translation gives CASSPSGQGSDTQYF.

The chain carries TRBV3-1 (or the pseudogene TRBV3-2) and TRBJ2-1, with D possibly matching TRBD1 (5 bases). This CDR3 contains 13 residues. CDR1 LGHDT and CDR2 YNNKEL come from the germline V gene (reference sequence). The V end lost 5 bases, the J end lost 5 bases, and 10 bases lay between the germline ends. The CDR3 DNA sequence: TGTGCCAGCAGCTTAACAGGTAACAATGAGCAGTTCTTC. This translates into CASSLTGNNEQFF.

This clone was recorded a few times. CDR3 DNA: TGTGCCAGCAGGGCCGGGACTAGCTCCTACAATGAGCAGTTCTTC. Encoded protein: CASRAGTSSYNEQFF. The chain joins TRBV2 to TRBJ2-1; 8 bases map to TRBD2. CDR1 is SNHLY and CDR2 is FYNNEI in the germline V gene. The CDR3 spans 15 residues. Germline trimming cut 6 bases from V and 0 bases from J; bases unmatched to any gene: 4. The whole variable domain, filled in from reference TRBV2 and TRBJ2-1, reads EPEVTQTPSHQVTQMGQEVILRCVPISNHLYFYWYRQILGQKVEFLVSFYNNEISEKSEIFDDQFSVERPDGSNFTLKIRSTKLEDSAMYFCASRAGTSSYNEQFFGPGTRLTVL.

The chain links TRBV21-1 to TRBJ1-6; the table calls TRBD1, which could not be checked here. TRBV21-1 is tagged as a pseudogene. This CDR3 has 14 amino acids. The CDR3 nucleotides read TGTGCCAGCAGCAGCCGGGACAGGGATTCACCCCTCCACTTT. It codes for CASSSRDRDSPLHF.

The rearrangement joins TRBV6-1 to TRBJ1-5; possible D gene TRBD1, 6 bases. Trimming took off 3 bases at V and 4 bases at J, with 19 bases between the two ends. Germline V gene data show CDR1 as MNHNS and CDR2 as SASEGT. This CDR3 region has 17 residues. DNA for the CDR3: TGTGCCAGCAGTGATCGGGATCAGGGGTTGGGAAATCAGCCCCAGCATTTT. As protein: CASSDRDQGLGNQPQHF.

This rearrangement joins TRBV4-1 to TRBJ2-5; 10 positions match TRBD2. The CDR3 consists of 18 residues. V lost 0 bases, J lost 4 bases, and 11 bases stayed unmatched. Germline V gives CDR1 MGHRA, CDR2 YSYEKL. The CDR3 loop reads CASSQDPSGGAVVETQYF. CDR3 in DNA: TGCGCCAGCAGCCAAGATCCCAGCGGGGGGGCGGTAGTAGAGACCCAGTACTTC.

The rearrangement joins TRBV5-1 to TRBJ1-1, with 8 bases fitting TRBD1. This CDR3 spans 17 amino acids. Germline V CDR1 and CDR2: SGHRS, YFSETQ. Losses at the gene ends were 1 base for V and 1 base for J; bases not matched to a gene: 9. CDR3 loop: CASSLPDRDSGNTEAFF. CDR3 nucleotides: TGCGCCAGCAGCTTGCCGGACAGGGATTCAGGGAACACTGAAGCTTTCTTT.

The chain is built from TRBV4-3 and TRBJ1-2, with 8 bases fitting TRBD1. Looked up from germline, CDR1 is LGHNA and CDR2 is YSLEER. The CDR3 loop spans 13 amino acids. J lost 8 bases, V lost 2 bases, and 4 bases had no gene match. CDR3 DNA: TGCGCCAGCAGCCAACAGGGGGCGCCCGGCTACACCTTC. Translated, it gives CASSQQGAPGYTF.

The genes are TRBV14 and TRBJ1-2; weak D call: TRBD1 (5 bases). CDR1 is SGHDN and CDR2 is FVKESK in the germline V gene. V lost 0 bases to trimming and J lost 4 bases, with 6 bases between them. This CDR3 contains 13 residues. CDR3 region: CASSQDRGYGYTF. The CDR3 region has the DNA TGTGCCAGCAGCCAAGATAGGGGCTATGGCTACACCTTC.

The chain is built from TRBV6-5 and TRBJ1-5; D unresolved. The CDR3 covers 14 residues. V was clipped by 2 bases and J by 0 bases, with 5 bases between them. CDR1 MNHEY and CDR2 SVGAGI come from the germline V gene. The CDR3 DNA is TGTGCCAGCAGTTACGGGAGTAGCAATCAGCCCCAGCATTTT. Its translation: CASSYGSSNQPQHF.